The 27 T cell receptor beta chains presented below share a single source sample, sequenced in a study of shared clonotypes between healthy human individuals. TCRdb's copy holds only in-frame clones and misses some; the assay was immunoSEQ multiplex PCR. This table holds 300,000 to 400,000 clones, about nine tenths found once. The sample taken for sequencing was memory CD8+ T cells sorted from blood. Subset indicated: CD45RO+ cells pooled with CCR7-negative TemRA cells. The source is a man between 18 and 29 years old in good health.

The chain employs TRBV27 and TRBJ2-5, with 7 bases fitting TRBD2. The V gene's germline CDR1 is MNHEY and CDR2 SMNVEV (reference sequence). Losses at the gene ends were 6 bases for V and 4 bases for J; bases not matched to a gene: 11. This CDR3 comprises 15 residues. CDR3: CASSLGEGGLETQYF. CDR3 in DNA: TGTGCCAGCAGCCTCGGGGAGGGCGGGTTAGAGACCCAGTACTTC.

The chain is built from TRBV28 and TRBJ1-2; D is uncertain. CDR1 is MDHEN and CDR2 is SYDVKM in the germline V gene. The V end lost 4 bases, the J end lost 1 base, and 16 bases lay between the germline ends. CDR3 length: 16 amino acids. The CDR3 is CASSSPGSPFNYGYTF. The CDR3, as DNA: TGTGCCAGCAGTTCCCCGGGTTCTCCCTTTAACTATGGCTACACCTTC.

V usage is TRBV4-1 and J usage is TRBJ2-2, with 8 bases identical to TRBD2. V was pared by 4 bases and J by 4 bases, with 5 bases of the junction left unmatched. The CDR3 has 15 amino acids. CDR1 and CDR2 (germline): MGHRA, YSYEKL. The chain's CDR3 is CASSLPAGVTGELFF. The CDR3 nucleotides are TGCGCCAGCAGCCTACCAGCGGGGGTCACCGGGGAGCTGTTTTTT.

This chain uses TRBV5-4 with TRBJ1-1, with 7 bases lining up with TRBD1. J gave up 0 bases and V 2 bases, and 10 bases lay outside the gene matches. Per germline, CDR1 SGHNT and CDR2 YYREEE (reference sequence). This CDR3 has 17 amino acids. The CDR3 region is CASSFDQGDHMNTEAFF. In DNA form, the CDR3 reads TGTGCCAGCAGCTTTGACCAGGGGGACCATATGAACACTGAAGCTTTCTTT.

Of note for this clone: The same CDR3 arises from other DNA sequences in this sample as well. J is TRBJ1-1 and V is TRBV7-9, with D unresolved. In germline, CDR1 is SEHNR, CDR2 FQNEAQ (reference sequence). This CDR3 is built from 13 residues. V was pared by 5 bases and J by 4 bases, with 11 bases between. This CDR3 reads CASSLRGGTEAFF. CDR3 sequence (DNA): TGTGCCAGCAGCCTCAGAGGTGGCACTGAAGCTTTCTTT. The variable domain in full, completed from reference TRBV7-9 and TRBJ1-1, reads DTGVSQNPRHKITKRGQNVTFRCDPISEHNRLYWYRQTLGQGPEFLTYFQNEAQLEKSRLLSDRFSAERPKGSFSTLEIQRTEQGDSAMYLCASSLRGGTEAFFGQGTRLTVV.

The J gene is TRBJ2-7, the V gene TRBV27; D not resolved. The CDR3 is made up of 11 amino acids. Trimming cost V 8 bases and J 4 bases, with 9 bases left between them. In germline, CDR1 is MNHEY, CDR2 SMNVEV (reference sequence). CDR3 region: CASGSLYEQYF. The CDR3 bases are TGTGCCAGCGGAAGTCTTTACGAGCAGTACTTC.

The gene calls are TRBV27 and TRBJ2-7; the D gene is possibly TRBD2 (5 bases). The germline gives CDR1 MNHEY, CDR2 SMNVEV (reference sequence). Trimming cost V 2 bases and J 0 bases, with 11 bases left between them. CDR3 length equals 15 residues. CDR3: CASSLVAPSSYEQYF. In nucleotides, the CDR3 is TGTGCCAGCAGTTTAGTAGCGCCGAGCTCCTACGAGCAGTACTTC.

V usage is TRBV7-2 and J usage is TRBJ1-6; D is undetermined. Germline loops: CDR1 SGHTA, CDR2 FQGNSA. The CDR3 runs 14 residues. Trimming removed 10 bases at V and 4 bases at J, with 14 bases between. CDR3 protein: CAILLSVYNSPLHF. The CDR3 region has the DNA TGTGCCATCTTATTGTCGGTTTATAATTCACCCCTCCACTTT. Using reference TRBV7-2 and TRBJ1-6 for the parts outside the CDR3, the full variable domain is GAGVSQSPSNKVTEKGKDVELRCDPISGHTALYWYRQSLGQGLEFLIYFQGNSAPDKSGLPSDRFSAERTGGSVSTLTIQRTQQEDSAVYLCAILLSVYNSPLHFGNGTRLTVT.

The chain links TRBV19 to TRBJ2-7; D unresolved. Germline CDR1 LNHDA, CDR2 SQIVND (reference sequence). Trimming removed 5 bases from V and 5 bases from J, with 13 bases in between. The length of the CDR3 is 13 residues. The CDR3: CASSLYTTHEQYF. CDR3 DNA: TGTGCCAGTAGTCTCTATACCACCCACGAGCAGTACTTC.

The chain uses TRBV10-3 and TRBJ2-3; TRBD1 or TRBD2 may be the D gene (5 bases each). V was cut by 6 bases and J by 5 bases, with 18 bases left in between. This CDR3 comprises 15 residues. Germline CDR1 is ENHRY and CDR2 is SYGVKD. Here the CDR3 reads CAIRGLRDEGDTQYF. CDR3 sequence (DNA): TGTGCCATCAGGGGGCTAAGGGACGAGGGAGATACGCAGTATTTT.

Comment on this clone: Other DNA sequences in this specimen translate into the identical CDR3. The CDR3 bases are TGCGCCAGCAGCCCGGACCACTCCTACGAGCAGTACTTC. Translated: CASSPDHSYEQYF. This chain links TRBV4-1 with TRBJ2-7, with D unresolved. This CDR3 is 13 amino acids long. The germline V gene has CDR1 MGHRA and CDR2 YSYEKL. V lost 4 bases and J 0 bases, leaving 7 bases between the germline ends.

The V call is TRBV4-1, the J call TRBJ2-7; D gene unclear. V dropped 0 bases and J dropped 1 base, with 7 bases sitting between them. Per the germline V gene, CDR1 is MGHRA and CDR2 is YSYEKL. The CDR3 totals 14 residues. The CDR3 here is CASSQDAGSYEQYF. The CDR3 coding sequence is TGCGCCAGCAGCCAAGACGCAGGTTCCTACGAGCAGTACTTC.

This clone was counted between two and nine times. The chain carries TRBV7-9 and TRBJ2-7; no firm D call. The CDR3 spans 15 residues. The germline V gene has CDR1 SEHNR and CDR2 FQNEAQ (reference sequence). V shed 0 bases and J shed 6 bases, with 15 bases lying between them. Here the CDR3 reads CASSLALAQRGEQYF. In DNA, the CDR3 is TGTGCCAGCAGCTTAGCGTTAGCCCAGCGAGGCGAGCAGTACTTC.

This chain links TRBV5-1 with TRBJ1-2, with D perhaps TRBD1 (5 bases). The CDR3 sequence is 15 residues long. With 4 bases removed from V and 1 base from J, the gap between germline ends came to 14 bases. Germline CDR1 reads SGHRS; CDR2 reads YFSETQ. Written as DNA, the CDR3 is TGCGCCAGCAGCCCCTCGACAGACTTTAACTATGGCTACACCTTC. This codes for CASSPSTDFNYGYTF.

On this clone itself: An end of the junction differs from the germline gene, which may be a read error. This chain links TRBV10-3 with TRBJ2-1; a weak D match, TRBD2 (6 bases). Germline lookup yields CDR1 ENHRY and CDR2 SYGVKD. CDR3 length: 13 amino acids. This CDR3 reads CAISVDYYNEQFF. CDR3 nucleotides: TGTGCCATCAGTGTGGACTATTACAATGAACAGTTCTTC.

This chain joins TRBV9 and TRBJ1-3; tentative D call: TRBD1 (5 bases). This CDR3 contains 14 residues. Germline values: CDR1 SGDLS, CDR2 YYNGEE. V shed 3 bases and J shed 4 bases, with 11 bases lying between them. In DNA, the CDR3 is TGTGCCAGCAGCGGGGGCTCGGCCGGAAACACCATATATTTT. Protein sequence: CASSGGSAGNTIYF.

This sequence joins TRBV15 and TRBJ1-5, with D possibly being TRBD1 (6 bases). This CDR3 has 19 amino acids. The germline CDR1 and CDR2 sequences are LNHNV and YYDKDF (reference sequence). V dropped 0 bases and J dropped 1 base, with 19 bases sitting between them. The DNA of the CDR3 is TGTGCCACCAGCAGAGATACCTGGGACAAAAGCTCGAGCAATCAGCCCCAGCATTTT. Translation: CATSRDTWDKSSSNQPQHF.

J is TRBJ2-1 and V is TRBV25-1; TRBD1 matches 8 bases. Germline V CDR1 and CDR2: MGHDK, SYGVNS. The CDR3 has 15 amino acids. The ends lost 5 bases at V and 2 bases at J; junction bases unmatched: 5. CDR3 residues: CASSQRQGPYNEQFF. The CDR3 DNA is TGTGCCAGCAGTCAGCGACAGGGGCCCTACAATGAGCAGTTCTTC.

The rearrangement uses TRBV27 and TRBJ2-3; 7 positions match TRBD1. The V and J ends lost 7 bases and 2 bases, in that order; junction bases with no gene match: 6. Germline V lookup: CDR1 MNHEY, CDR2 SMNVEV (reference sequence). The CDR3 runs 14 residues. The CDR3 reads CASKRQGVTDTQYF. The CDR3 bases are TGTGCCAGCAAAAGACAGGGTGTCACAGATACGCAGTATTTT.

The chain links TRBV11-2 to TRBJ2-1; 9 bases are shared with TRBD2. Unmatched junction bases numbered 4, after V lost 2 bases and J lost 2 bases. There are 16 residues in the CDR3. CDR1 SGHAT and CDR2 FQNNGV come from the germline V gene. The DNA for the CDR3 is TGTGCCAGCAGCTTATGGGCGGGGGGGCCCTACAATGAGCAGTTCTTC. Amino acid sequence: CASSLWAGGPYNEQFF.

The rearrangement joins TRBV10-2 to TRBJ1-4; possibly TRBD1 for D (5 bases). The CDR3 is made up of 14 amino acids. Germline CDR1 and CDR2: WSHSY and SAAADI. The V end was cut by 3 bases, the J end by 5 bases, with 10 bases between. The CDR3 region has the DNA TGCGCCAGCAGTGACCCCGGGGGGAATGAAAAACTGTTTTTT. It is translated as CASSDPGGNEKLFF.

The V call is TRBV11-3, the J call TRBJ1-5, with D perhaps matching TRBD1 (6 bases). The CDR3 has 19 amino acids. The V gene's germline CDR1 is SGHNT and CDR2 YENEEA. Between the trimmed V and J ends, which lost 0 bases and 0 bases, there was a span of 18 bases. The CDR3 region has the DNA TGTGCCAGCAGCTTAGATAGGCCGGGACATCCCCCTAGCAATCAGCCCCAGCATTTT. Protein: CASSLDRPGHPPSNQPQHF.

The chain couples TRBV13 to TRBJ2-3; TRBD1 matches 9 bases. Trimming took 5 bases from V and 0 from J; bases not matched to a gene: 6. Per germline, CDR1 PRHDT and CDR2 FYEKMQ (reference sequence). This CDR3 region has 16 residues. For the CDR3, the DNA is TGTGCCAGCAGCCCCCAGGACAGGGGAAGCACAGATACGCAGTATTTT. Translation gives CASSPQDRGSTDTQYF.

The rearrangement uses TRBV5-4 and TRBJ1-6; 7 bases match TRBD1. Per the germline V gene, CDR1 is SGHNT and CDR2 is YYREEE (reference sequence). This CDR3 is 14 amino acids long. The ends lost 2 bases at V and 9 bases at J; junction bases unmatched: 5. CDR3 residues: CASSFIGGSSPLHF. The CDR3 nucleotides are TGTGCCAGCAGCTTTATAGGGGGCAGTTCACCCCTCCACTTT.

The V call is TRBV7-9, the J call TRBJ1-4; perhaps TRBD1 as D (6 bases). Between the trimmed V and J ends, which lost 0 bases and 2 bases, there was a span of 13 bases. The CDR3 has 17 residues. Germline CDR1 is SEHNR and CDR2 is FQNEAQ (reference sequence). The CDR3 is CASSLAGWGATNEKLFF. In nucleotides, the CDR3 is TGTGCCAGCAGCTTAGCCGGTTGGGGGGCCACTAATGAAAAACTGTTTTTT.

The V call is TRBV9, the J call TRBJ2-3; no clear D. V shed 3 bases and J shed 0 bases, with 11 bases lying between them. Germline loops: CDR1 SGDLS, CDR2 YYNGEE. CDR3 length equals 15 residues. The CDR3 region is CASSDATLSTDTQYF. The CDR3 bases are TGTGCCAGCAGCGACGCGACACTGAGCACAGATACGCAGTATTTT.

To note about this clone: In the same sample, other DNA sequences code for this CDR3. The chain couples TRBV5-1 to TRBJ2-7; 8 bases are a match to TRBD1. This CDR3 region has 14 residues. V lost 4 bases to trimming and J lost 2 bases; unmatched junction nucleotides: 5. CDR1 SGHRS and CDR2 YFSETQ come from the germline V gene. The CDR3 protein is CASSLGQGAYEQYF. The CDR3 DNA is TGCGCCAGCAGCCTCGGACAGGGCGCCTACGAGCAGTACTTC.